The 20 T cell receptor beta chains below were found in one sample sequenced in a study of spatial heterogeneity in lung cancer. The study, taken as a whole, reports: Higher tumor mutation counts went along with higher counts of expanded intratumoral alpha and beta TCRs.

TCRdb processed the 5' RACE reads anew with MiXCR; each CDR3 protein has one entry. The profile shows 9,500 or so distinct CDR3 sequences, roughly an eighth of them singletons. These TCRs' antigens remain unknown. Sample time point: sample taken at primary tumor resection. This specimen was lung tumor tissue, taken at surgery. The receptors stem from a male donor with early-stage non-small cell lung cancer.

This clonotype was seen many times. V is TRBV12-3 or TRBV12-4 and J is TRBJ2-4; D not certain. CDR3 length: 13 residues. The V end lost 5 bases, the J end lost 2 bases, and 7 bases lay between the germline ends. Here the CDR3 DNA reads TGTGCCAGCAGTCCCATGACCAAAAACATTCAGTACTTC. Protein sequence: CASSPMTKNIQYF.

This clonotype was counted at least ten times. This rearrangement joins TRBV18 to TRBJ1-4; perhaps TRBD1 as D (5 bases). The CDR3 has 16 residues. Trimming removed 3 bases from V and 7 bases from J, with 18 bases in between. CDR1 and CDR2 (germline): KGHSH, LQKENI. The CDR3 loop is CASSPLTGKTGEKLFF. The DNA of the CDR3 is TGTGCCAGCTCACCTCTAACCGGGAAAACAGGTGAAAAACTGTTTTTT.

This clonotype was counted many times. The rearrangement links TRBV5-5 to TRBJ2-5; 16 bases line up with TRBD2. This CDR3 comprises 17 residues. The V gene's germline CDR1 is SGHKS and CDR2 YYEKEE (reference sequence). The junction had 8 bases not matched to a gene; V was cut back by 4 bases and J by 5 bases. CDR3 DNA sequence: TGTGCCAGCAGCAAGGGACTAGCGGGAGGGCCGCGGGAGACCCAGTACTTC. Translation: CASSKGLAGGPRETQYF.

This clonotype was seen ten or more times. The chain joins TRBV5-8 to TRBJ1-5; D is undetermined. V was trimmed by 0 bases and J by 10 bases, leaving 8 bases between them. The CDR3 runs to 12 residues. The V gene's germline CDR1 is SGHTS and CDR2 YDEGEE. The CDR3 reads CASSLEVPPQHF. CDR3 bases: TGTGCCAGCAGCTTGGAGGTCCCACCCCAGCATTTT.

This clonotype was detected ten times or more. The chain has TRBV27 and TRBJ2-3; D possibly corresponds to TRBD2 (5 bases). The germline V and J ends were trimmed by 3 bases and 0 bases, with 13 bases remaining between them. Germline values: CDR1 MNHEY, CDR2 SMNVEV (reference sequence). The length of the CDR3 is 16 residues. The CDR3 protein is CASSFLGVASTDTQYF. CDR3 sequence (DNA): TGTGCCAGCAGTTTTCTCGGGGTGGCTAGCACAGATACGCAGTATTTT.

This clonotype rates as medium-sized. The chain has TRBV9 and TRBJ2-7; TRBD1 is a possible D gene (5 bases). The CDR3 totals 13 residues. Trimming cost V 8 bases and J 3 bases, with 15 bases left between them. Germline CDR1 and CDR2: SGDLS and YYNGEE. CDR3 sequence: CARRKGISYEQYF. In DNA, the CDR3 is TGTGCCAGACGGAAGGGGATAAGCTACGAGCAGTACTTC.

This clonotype ranks as medium-sized. The J gene is TRBJ2-5, the V gene TRBV5-1, with D hard to call. CDR3 size: 15 residues. The germline V gene has CDR1 SGHRS and CDR2 YFSETQ. The V end was cut by 2 bases, the J end by 0 bases, with 11 bases between. The CDR3 DNA reads TGCGCCAGCAGCTTACAGACTTCGAACCAAGAGACCCAGTACTTC. Its protein product is CASSLQTSNQETQYF.

This clonotype was found many times. The chain uses TRBV27 and TRBJ2-3; no firm D call. V lost 1 base and J lost 6, with 5 bases in between. The CDR3 has 12 residues. Germline values: CDR1 MNHEY, CDR2 SMNVEV (reference sequence). The CDR3 loop reads CASSLFGDTQYF. The CDR3 DNA sequence: TGTGCCAGCAGTTTATTCGGGGATACGCAGTATTTT.

This clonotype was counted between two and nine times. The chain is built from TRBV5-5 and TRBJ1-5, with 8 bases matching TRBD1. The CDR3 loop spans 19 amino acids. Germline V gene sequence: CDR1 SGHKS, CDR2 YYEKEE (reference sequence). The ends lost 1 base at V and 6 bases at J; junction bases unmatched: 18. The CDR3 nucleotides are TGTGCCAGCAGCTTGTTTGTCATGGGAACAGGGGGTATTTTTCAGCCCCAGCATTTT. It is translated as CASSLFVMGTGGIFQPQHF.

This clonotype was recorded at least ten times. The junction departs from germline at one end; a sequencing error may be responsible. This chain links TRBV7-9 with TRBJ2-3; 13 nucleotides align to TRBD2. Germline-derived CDR1 and CDR2 are SEHNR and FQNEAQ (reference sequence). This CDR3 contains 16 residues. CDR3 bases: TGTGCCAGCAGTTTAGGACTAGCGGGAGTAACAGATACGCAGTATTTT. Its translation: CASSLGLAGVTDTQYF.

In its sample, this clonotype was seen many times. The chain links TRBV11-3 to TRBJ2-7, with D unresolved. V dropped 3 bases and J dropped 3 bases, with 9 bases sitting between them. This CDR3 is built from 13 residues. The germline V gene encodes CDR1 SGHNT and CDR2 YENEEA. CDR3 sequence: CASSFVGVYEQYF. As DNA, the CDR3 is TGTGCCAGCAGCTTCGTCGGCGTCTACGAGCAGTACTTC.

In this sample, this clonotype turned up many times. The chain couples TRBV10-3 to TRBJ2-1; TRBD2 aligns across 9 bases. The germline V gene encodes CDR1 ENHRY and CDR2 SYGVKD. Trimming removed 4 bases from V and 8 bases from J; junction bases left unmatched: 12. The CDR3 length is 16 residues. This CDR3 is CAISAGLAGSVDEQFF. The CDR3 DNA reads as TGTGCCATCAGTGCGGGGCTAGCGGGGTCTGTGGATGAGCAGTTCTTC.

In its sample, this clonotype was seen many times. The CDR3 DNA reads TGCGCCAGCAGCTTGGCGGGGAGCACAGATACGCAGTATTTT. Protein product: CASSLAGSTDTQYF. The chain uses TRBV5-1 and TRBJ2-3; D is possibly TRBD2 (5 bases). The length of the CDR3 is 14 residues. Germline V gene lookup returns CDR1 SGHRS and CDR2 YFSETQ. Deletions cut 0 bases from V and 0 bases from J, with 5 bases between.

J is TRBJ2-7 and V is TRBV27, with D unclear. The CDR3 consists of 14 residues. The germline gives CDR1 MNHEY, CDR2 SMNVEV (reference sequence). Trimming left V 0 bases short and J 1 base short, with 7 bases between. This chain's CDR3 is CASSLSGSSYEQYF. The CDR3 region has the DNA TGTGCCAGCAGTTTATCAGGGTCATCCTACGAGCAGTACTTC.

This clonotype was seen ten or more times. The chain couples TRBV2 to TRBJ1-2; unclear D gene. CDR3 length: 12 amino acids. V shed 5 bases and J shed 4 bases, with 8 bases lying between them. Germline lookup yields CDR1 SNHLY and CDR2 FYNNEI. The CDR3 sequence: CASSTQSYGYTF. DNA for the CDR3: TGTGCCAGCAGTACCCAGAGCTATGGCTACACCTTC. The full variable domain, with the rest looked up from reference TRBV2 and TRBJ1-2, is EPEVTQTPSHQVTQMGQEVILRCVPISNHLYFYWYRQILGQKVEFLVSFYNNEISEKSEIFDDQFSVERPDGSNFTLKIRSTKLEDSAMYFCASSTQSYGYTFGSGTRLTVV.

This clonotype was recorded at least ten times. This chain uses TRBV11-3 with TRBJ2-1; 9 nucleotides agree with TRBD2. The CDR3 covers 15 residues. Germline CDR1 SGHNT, CDR2 YENEEA. V gave up 0 bases and J gave up 7 bases; unmatched junction bases: 4. In DNA, the CDR3 is TGTGCCAGCAGCTTAGAGGCGGGGGGGACGAATGAGCAGTTCTTC. It yields the protein CASSLEAGGTNEQFF.

Within the sample, this clonotype is medium-sized. The CDR3 region is CASSFGGANEKLFF. DNA of the CDR3: TGCGCCAGCAGCTTTGGAGGGGCTAATGAAAAACTGTTTTTT. The V gene is TRBV5-1, the J gene TRBJ1-4; the D gene is possibly TRBD1 (5 bases). The germline V and J ends were trimmed by 2 bases and 3 bases, with 8 bases remaining between them. This CDR3 has 14 amino acids. The germline V gene encodes CDR1 SGHRS and CDR2 YFSETQ.

This clonotype was detected ten times or more. The chain is built from TRBV5-1 and TRBJ2-5; 8 bases match TRBD1. This CDR3 contains 17 residues. Trimming cost V 1 base and J 2 bases; bases outside gene matches: 10. Germline loops: CDR1 SGHRS, CDR2 YFSETQ. DNA of the CDR3: TGCGCCAGCAGCTTGCATCGCGGGACAGGTGAACAAGAGACCCAGTACTTC. It specifies CASSLHRGTGEQETQYF.

Many counts were recorded for this clonotype. The chain carries TRBV7-2 and TRBJ1-4, with TRBD1 identical over 7 bases. Germline trimming cut 5 bases from V and 8 bases from J; bases unmatched to any gene: 11. CDR3 length equals 15 residues. CDR1 SGHTA and CDR2 FQGNSA come from the germline V gene. CDR3 in DNA: TGTGCCAGCAGCCCCCGACAGGGTCAGAGGGAAAAACTGTTTTTT. Protein: CASSPRQGQREKLFF.

There are many counts of this clonotype. The rearrangement joins TRBV2 to TRBJ1-1, with D possibly TRBD1 on 6 matching bases. Trimming removed 9 bases at V and 4 bases at J, with 15 bases between. There are 13 residues in the CDR3. CDR1 and CDR2 (germline): SNHLY, FYNNEI. The CDR3 bases are TGTGCCAGTCAGACAGGCCCGGGCACTGAAGCTTTCTTT. Residues: CASQTGPGTEAFF.